The 21 T cell receptor beta chains reported below all come from one sample, sequenced in a study of cytomegalovirus exposure and HLA in healthy donors. Primers included in the PCR were 60 Vbeta and 13 Jbeta primers. Method: immunoSEQ multiplex PCR; TCRdb's copy keeps in-frame clones and lacks some. The table lists roughly 86,000 clones, about two thirds of them singletons. Sequencing input: PBMCs. The receptors were sampled from a man between 60 and 75 years old in good health and CMV-seronegative.

The rearrangement links TRBV5-1 to TRBJ2-5; D is unclear. This CDR3 is 13 amino acids long. V was trimmed by 0 bases and J by 7 bases, leaving 10 bases between them. Germline CDR1 and CDR2: SGHRS and YFSETQ. The CDR3 here is CASSLESSLTQYF. In nucleotides, the CDR3 is TGCGCCAGCAGCTTGGAATCGAGTCTGACCCAGTACTTC.

In its sample, this clone was seen once. The gene calls are TRBV11-1 and TRBJ2-2; 10 bases map to TRBD1. Germline-derived CDR1 and CDR2 are SGHAT and FQDESV (reference sequence). The CDR3 is made up of 16 amino acids. The ends lost 5 bases at V and 5 bases at J; junction bases unmatched: 8. The CDR3 nucleotides read TGTGCCAGCAGCCCGCCGACAGGGGGCTTTACCGGGGAGCTGTTTTTT. Protein sequence: CASSPPTGGFTGELFF.

This clone has just a few counts. The V and J genes are TRBV2 and TRBJ2-6; a possible D gene is TRBD1 (5 bases). The CDR3 loop spans 14 amino acids. Per the germline V gene, CDR1 is SNHLY and CDR2 is FYNNEI. With 9 bases removed from V and 0 bases from J, the gap between germline ends came to 9 bases. CDR3 sequence reads: CARGQVSGANVLTF. CDR3 nucleotides: TGTGCCAGGGGGCAGGTCTCTGGGGCCAACGTCCTGACTTTC.

The genes are TRBV27 and TRBJ2-7; 10 bases match TRBD2. V lost 3 bases to trimming and J lost 5 bases; unmatched junction nucleotides: 10. In germline, CDR1 is MNHEY, CDR2 SMNVEV (reference sequence). The CDR3 has 16 amino acids. This CDR3 reads CASSFGPAGGQNEQYF. DNA for the CDR3: TGTGCCAGCAGTTTCGGCCCAGCGGGAGGGCAGAACGAGCAGTACTTC.

The chain links TRBV6-9 to TRBJ2-2; a possible D gene is TRBD1 (5 bases). The CDR3 loop spans 19 amino acids. V lost 0 bases to trimming and J lost 3 bases, with 20 bases between them. Germline V gene data show CDR1 as MNHGY and CDR2 as SVAAGI. The CDR3 DNA reads TGTGCCAGCAGTTATTCCTGCGACAGTAAGAATCAGGACACCGGGGAGCTGTTTTTT. Amino acids: CASSYSCDSKNQDTGELFF.

Concerning this clone: An end of the junction does not agree with germline; a read error may underlie this. Other DNA sequences in this specimen translate into the identical CDR3. V gene TRBV7-2 combines with J gene TRBJ2-2; D is possibly TRBD2 (7 bases). CDR3 size: 14 residues. The germline V gene has CDR1 SGHTA and CDR2 FQGNSA. CDR3 nucleotides: TGTGCCAGCAGGCGCACAGGGAGGGCCGGAGAGCTGTTTTTT. Protein sequence: CASRRTGRAGELFF.

This rearrangement joins TRBV28 to TRBJ2-7; 8 nucleotides agree with TRBD2. Germline V gene sequence: CDR1 MDHEN, CDR2 SYDVKM. V was pared by 5 bases and J by 5 bases, with 11 bases of the junction left unmatched. The CDR3 has 15 residues. The CDR3 DNA follows: TGTGCCAGCAGTCAACCGAGCGGGAGTCGTGACGAGCAGTACTTC. Protein sequence: CASSQPSGSRDEQYF. The full variable domain, with the rest looked up from reference TRBV28 and TRBJ2-7, is DVKVTQSSRYLVKRTGEKVFLECVQDMDHENMFWYRQDPGLGLRLIYFSYDVKMKEKGDIPEGYSVSREKKERFSLILESASTNQTSMYLCASSQPSGSRDEQYFGPGTRLTVT.

This clone has a handful of counts. One junction end disagrees with the germline gene, perhaps due to a read error. The chain recombines TRBV4-3 with TRBJ1-2; D gene unclear. This CDR3 region has 9 residues. CDR1 and CDR2 (germline): LGHNA, YSLEER. In DNA, the CDR3 is TGCGCCAGCAGCCAAGATGGCATCTTC. It translates to CASSQDGIF.

The V call is TRBV10-2, the J call TRBJ2-1; TRBD2 aligns across 12 bases. Germline CDR1 reads WSHSY; CDR2 reads SAAADI. V lost 2 bases to trimming and J lost 8 bases; unmatched junction nucleotides: 7. This CDR3 is 16 amino acids long. The CDR3 nucleotides read TGCGCCAGCAGTGAGACCTCGAGACTAGCGGGGGATGAGCAGTTCTTC. Translated: CASSETSRLAGDEQFF.

V and J are TRBV29-1 and TRBJ2-3; 9 bases are shared with TRBD1. CDR1 is SQVTM and CDR2 is ANQGSEA in the germline V gene. The CDR3 is 16 amino acids. Losses at the gene ends were 4 bases for V and 3 bases for J; bases not matched to a gene: 11. The CDR3 loop is CSVVSRDRVWTDTQYF. The CDR3 DNA reads as TGCAGCGTTGTTTCCCGGGACAGGGTTTGGACAGATACGCAGTATTTT.

The J gene is TRBJ1-4, the V gene TRBV2; D possibly corresponds to TRBD1 (6 bases). CDR1 and CDR2 (germline): SNHLY, FYNNEI. The CDR3 extends over 19 amino acids. V was clipped by 6 bases and J by 0 bases, with 23 bases between them. CDR3 nucleotide sequence: TGTGCCAGCAGCCCCCAATTCCGGGACACCATTGCAACTAATGAAAAACTGTTTTTT. This translates into CASSPQFRDTIATNEKLFF.

This chain links TRBV19 with TRBJ2-1; 9 bases line up with TRBD1. The CDR3 is made up of 17 amino acids. Per germline, CDR1 LNHDA and CDR2 SQIVND (reference sequence). The ends lost 3 bases at V and 5 bases at J; junction bases unmatched: 11. The CDR3 region has the DNA TGTGCCAGTAGTATGTTAACCGGGACAGGGTCCCACAATGAGCAGTTCTTC. The encoded protein is CASSMLTGTGSHNEQFF. The full variable domain, with the rest looked up from reference TRBV19 and TRBJ2-1, is DGGITQSPKYLFRKEGQNVTLSCEQNLNHDAMYWYRQDPGQGLRLIYYSQIVNDFQKGDIAEGYSVSREKKESFPLTVTSAQKNPTAFYLCASSMLTGTGSHNEQFFGPGTRLTVL.

This chain uses TRBV5-1 with TRBJ1-1; D may be TRBD1 (5 bases). The length of the CDR3 is 16 residues. V was trimmed by 6 bases and J by 0 bases, leaving 18 bases between them. Germline V lookup: CDR1 SGHRS, CDR2 YFSETQ. The CDR3 protein is CASKASTGTLNTEAFF. Here the CDR3 DNA reads TGCGCCAGCAAGGCTTCAACAGGCACCTTGAACACTGAAGCTTTCTTT.

This chain links TRBV11-2 with TRBJ2-3; D is perhaps TRBD2 (7 bases). Trimming took 5 bases from V and 1 from J, leaving 19 bases between them. The germline V gene encodes CDR1 SGHAT and CDR2 FQNNGV. CDR3 length: 17 residues. For the CDR3, the DNA is TGTGCCAGCAGCATAAGGGGGGGGCTGGGGGGCACAGATACGCAGTATTTT. Its protein product is CASSIRGGLGGTDTQYF.

This clone occurred a few times. The chain couples TRBV19 to TRBJ2-7; maybe TRBD1 (5 bases). This CDR3 is 12 amino acids long. V gave up 7 bases and J gave up 4 bases, with 11 bases separating them. CDR1 and CDR2 (germline): LNHDA, SQIVND (reference sequence). The CDR3 spells CASNVPGYEQYF. CDR3 nucleotide sequence: TGTGCCAGTAACGTTCCAGGGTACGAGCAGTACTTC.

The chain links TRBV4-1 to TRBJ2-6; D unclear. The CDR3 sequence is 16 residues long. CDR1 and CDR2 from the germline V gene are MGHRA and YSYEKL. Trimming stripped 1 base from V and 0 bases from J, with 7 bases between. CDR3 in amino acids: CASSQVWSSGANVLTF. As DNA, the CDR3 is TGCGCCAGCAGCCAAGTTTGGAGCTCTGGGGCCAACGTCCTGACTTTC.

This clone occurred a few times. The rearrangement joins TRBV29-1 to TRBJ2-2; TRBD1 might be the D (5 bases). The V end lost 7 bases, the J end lost 4 bases, and 10 bases lay between the germline ends. The CDR3 loop spans 12 amino acids. The germline CDR1 and CDR2 sequences are SQVTM and ANQGSEA. The CDR3 DNA reads TGCAGCGGCGACAGTCTCACCGGGGAGCTGTTTTTT. Translation gives CSGDSLTGELFF.

This chain links TRBV6-5 with TRBJ2-5; D is unresolved. Per germline, CDR1 MNHEY and CDR2 SVGAGI. Trimming stripped 0 bases from V and 5 bases from J, with 16 bases between. There are 16 residues in the CDR3. In nucleotides, the CDR3 is TGTGCCAGCAGTTACTCGATGTGGAGCCTGAGGGAGACCCAGTACTTC. This gives the protein CASSYSMWSLRETQYF.

The chain is built from TRBV7-2 and TRBJ2-7; the match to TRBD1 covers 9 bases. Germline trimming cut 5 bases from V and 3 bases from J; bases unmatched to any gene: 2. Germline values: CDR1 SGHTA, CDR2 FQGNSA. The CDR3 loop spans 13 amino acids. The CDR3, as DNA: TGTGCCAGCAGCCGACAGGGGGGCTACGAGCAGTACTTC. This sequence encodes CASSRQGGYEQYF.

The table lists this clone with a few counts. V usage is TRBV12-5 and J usage is TRBJ2-5, with 9 positions matching TRBD1. J gave up 4 bases and V 4 bases, and 4 bases lay outside the gene matches. Per germline, CDR1 LGHNT and CDR2 FRNRAP. The CDR3 runs 14 residues. Written as DNA, the CDR3 is TGTGCTAGTGGTTCAGGGACAGGGATAGAGACCCAGTACTTC. It yields the protein CASGSGTGIETQYF.

The rearrangement uses TRBV7-9 and TRBJ2-3, with TRBD2 matching over 12 bases. Germline-derived CDR1 and CDR2 are SEHNR and FQNEAQ (reference sequence). J was trimmed by 12 bases and V by 3 bases; bases with no gene match: 1. The CDR3 is 12 residues long. CDR3 amino acids: CASSLTSGGQYF. The CDR3 region has the DNA TGTGCCAGCAGCTTGACTAGCGGGGGCCAGTATTTT.